This entry lists 14 T cell receptor beta chains sequenced from one sample in a study of Graves' ophthalmopathy and Graves' hyperthyroidism. Scientists amplified the TCR beta CDR3 regions from RNA transcripts. A first-round RT-PCR used HTBI primers, followed by a second-round multiplex PCR. Using its own MiXCR run on the multiplex PCR reads, TCRdb lists one record per CDR3 protein. Of 200,000 to 250,000 distinct CDR3 sequences in the sample, 29% are singletons; the top ten hold about 8.2%. Sequencing was carried out using peripheral blood. These receptors were collected from a man in his fifties or sixties with Graves' ophthalmopathy.

The sample holds many counts of this clonotype. The rearrangement joins TRBV6-1 to TRBJ2-7, with D possibly being TRBD1 or TRBD2 (5 bases each). CDR3 length: 14 amino acids. Trimming removed 0 bases at V and 9 bases at J, with 15 bases between. In germline, CDR1 is MNHNS, CDR2 SASEGT. For the CDR3, the DNA is TGTGCCAGCAGTGAAGCGGGACGGCCGGTCAGGCAGTACTTC. This translates into CASSEAGRPVRQYF.

V is TRBV7-6 and J is TRBJ1-1, with D possibly being TRBD1 (5 bases). CDR1 and CDR2 from the germline V gene are SGHVS and FNYEAQ. The V end lost 5 bases, the J end lost 10 bases, and 17 bases lay between the germline ends. CDR3 length: 13 residues. The CDR3 DNA follows: TGTGCCAGCAGCCCCACGGGCGGGGCAAGAGCTTTCTTT. It yields the protein CASSPTGGARAFF.

This clonotype has at least ten counts. The V and J genes are TRBV12-3 or TRBV12-4 and TRBJ1-5, with 7 bases identical to TRBD1. The ends lost 6 bases at V and 1 base at J; junction bases unmatched: 12. This CDR3 has 17 amino acids. The CDR3: CASSHNPTGISNQPQHF. CDR3 DNA: TGTGCCAGCAGCCATAATCCGACAGGGATAAGCAATCAGCCCCAGCATTTT.

This clonotype was seen repeatedly, ten times or more. The chain employs TRBV5-1 and TRBJ2-2; the D is unclear. CDR3 length equals 17 residues. Trimming shortened V by 4 bases and J by 4 bases, and 20 bases separated the two germline ends. Germline values: CDR1 SGHRS, CDR2 YFSETQ. The DNA for the CDR3 is TGCGCCAGCAGCATGGGATCGTCCCCCGCGAGCACCGGGGAGCTGTTTTTT. Protein sequence: CASSMGSSPASTGELFF.

The chain links TRBV7-2 to TRBJ1-2; D is uncertain. This CDR3 has 13 amino acids. V gave up 1 base and J gave up 5 bases, with 8 bases separating them. Germline CDR1 SGHTA, CDR2 FQGNSA. The CDR3 sequence: CASSLEQQYGYTF. CDR3 DNA: TGTGCCAGCAGCTTAGAGCAGCAGTATGGCTACACCTTC. The whole variable domain, filled in from reference TRBV7-2 and TRBJ1-2, reads GAGVSQSPSNKVTEKGKDVELRCDPISGHTALYWYRQSLGQGLEFLIYFQGNSAPDKSGLPSDRFSAERTGGSVSTLTIQRTQQEDSAVYLCASSLEQQYGYTFGSGTRLTVV.

The table lists this clonotype with many counts. This chain uses TRBV12-3 or TRBV12-4 with TRBJ1-2; D is possibly TRBD1 (5 bases). The V end was cut by 4 bases, the J end by 3 bases, with 12 bases between. This CDR3 spans 14 amino acids. This CDR3 reads CASSSTAGDYGYTF. In DNA form, the CDR3 reads TGTGCCAGCAGTTCTACCGCGGGGGACTATGGCTACACCTTC.

This clonotype has ten or more counts. This chain joins TRBV19 and TRBJ2-7; the D gene could be TRBD1 or TRBD2 (5 bases each). The V end lost 10 bases, the J end lost 2 bases, and 9 bases lay between the germline ends. The CDR3 consists of 11 residues. Germline V CDR1 and CDR2: LNHDA, SQIVND (reference sequence). The DNA of the CDR3 is TGTGCCACCGGGGACCCCTACGAGCAGTACTTC. Amino acid sequence: CATGDPYEQYF.

This clonotype was seen many times. This chain joins TRBV28 and TRBJ2-7; D might be TRBD2 (6 bases). The V and J ends lost 10 bases and 0 bases respectively, with 19 bases between them. Germline V gene data show CDR1 as MDHEN and CDR2 as SYDVKM. The CDR3 runs to 15 residues. CDR3 sequence reads: CAISFREKSSYEQYF. As DNA, the CDR3 is TGTGCCATTTCATTCCGGGAGAAGAGCTCCTACGAGCAGTACTTC. The full variable domain, with the rest looked up from reference TRBV28 and TRBJ2-7, is DVKVTQSSRYLVKRTGEKVFLECVQDMDHENMFWYRQDPGLGLRLIYFSYDVKMKEKGDIPEGYSVSREKKERFSLILESASTNQTSMYLCAISFREKSSYEQYFGPGTRLTVT.

This clonotype came up many times. V usage is TRBV28 and J usage is TRBJ1-2, with D possibly being TRBD1 (6 bases). CDR3 length: 13 amino acids. V lost 6 bases and J lost 6, with 14 bases in between. Germline V gene data show CDR1 as MDHEN and CDR2 as SYDVKM. This CDR3 is CASRVQGWDGYTF. The CDR3 bases are TGTGCCAGCAGAGTTCAGGGGTGGGATGGCTACACCTTC.

Many counts were recorded for this clonotype. This chain joins TRBV13 and TRBJ1-1; weak D call: TRBD1 (5 bases). Trimming shortened V by 11 bases and J by 4 bases, and 17 bases separated the two germline ends. CDR3 length: 13 amino acids. Looked up from germline, CDR1 is PRHDT and CDR2 is FYEKMQ (reference sequence). For the CDR3, the DNA is TGTGCCGTCCCCAGGGAGAGTAGCACTGAAGCTTTCTTT. This sequence encodes CAVPRESSTEAFF.

Many counts were recorded for this clonotype. V gene TRBV28 combines with J gene TRBJ2-7; TRBD1 matches 8 bases. J lost 4 bases, V lost 6 bases, and 8 bases had no gene match. Germline V gives CDR1 MDHEN, CDR2 SYDVKM. This CDR3 has 14 residues. This chain's CDR3 is CASRTGQGAYEQYF. The CDR3 nucleotides read TGTGCCAGCAGGACTGGGCAGGGGGCTTACGAGCAGTACTTC.

This clonotype was counted only a few times. The chain employs TRBV28 and TRBJ1-5, with D unclear. Deletions cut 9 bases from V and 5 bases from J, with 5 bases between. The CDR3 is 10 amino acids. The germline gives CDR1 MDHEN, CDR2 SYDVKM. CDR3 sequence (DNA): TGTGCCAGTAACCATCAGCCCCAGCATTTT. Residues: CASNHQPQHF.

This clonotype was recorded many times. The chain employs TRBV27 and TRBJ2-7; D remains unclear. CDR1 is MNHEY and CDR2 is SMNVEV in the germline V gene (reference sequence). V shed 3 bases and J shed 1 base, with 10 bases lying between them. The CDR3 totals 14 residues. CDR3 DNA: TGTGCCAGCAGTTTCGCGGACCGTTCCTACGAGCAGTACTTC. Its protein product is CASSFADRSYEQYF.

This clonotype was picked up many times. V usage is TRBV30 and J usage is TRBJ1-1; the match to TRBD1 covers 9 bases. The CDR3 runs to 14 residues. Trimming cost V 3 bases and J 2 bases; bases outside gene matches: 4. CDR1 GTSNPN and CDR2 SVGIG come from the germline V gene (reference sequence). CDR3 in DNA: TGTGCCTGGAGGCGACAGGGGGGTAACACTGAAGCTTTCTTT. Its translation is CAWRRQGGNTEAFF.